These T cell receptor beta chains were read from a single sample in a study of blood T cell repertoires in COVID-19. Assay used: immunoSEQ multiplex PCR; TCRdb lists only in-frame clones, some missing. The repertoire holds approximately 220,000 clones, with around four fifths as singletons. Sequenced sample: peripheral blood. These receptors all come from a woman between 50 and 59 years old with acute or convalescent COVID-19. Both conserved end residues are part of each CDR3. A D gene is named only where the DNA matches it firmly. Clone size is not always given. Where it is, it says once, few, many or a class for expanded clones.

d_gene | j_gene | v_gene | abundance | CDR3aa | CDR3nt
TRBD2 | TRBJ2-1 | TRBV7-3 | . | CASSSSGSPYNEQFF | TGTGCCAGCAGCTCTAGCGGGAGTCCTTACAATGAGCAGTTCTTC
TRBD2 | TRBJ2-7 | TRBV29-1 | . | CSVGDFRGGYEQYF | TGCAGCGTTGGGGATTTCCGGGGGGGGTACGAGCAGTACTTC
TRBD1 | TRBJ2-2 | TRBV18 | . | CASSPPDRRGELFF | TGTGCCAGCTCACCACCGGACAGGAGAGGGGAGCTGTTTTTT
TRBD2 | TRBJ2-7 | TRBV7-2 | . | CASSLQVTSGSYEQYF | TGTGCCAGCAGCTTACAGGTGACTAGCGGGAGCTACGAGCAGTACTTC
. | TRBJ2-2 | TRBV28 | . | CASFGELDNTGELFF | TGTGCCAGCTTTGGAGAGCTGGATAACACCGGGGAGCTGTTTTTT
TRBD2 | TRBJ2-7 | TRBV19 | . | CASSTGLASSYEQYF | TGTGCCAGTAGTACGGGACTAGCTAGCTCCTACGAGCAGTACTTC
. | TRBJ2-1 | TRBV3-1/TRBV3-2 | once | CASSQRQATNEQFF | TGTGCCAGCAGCCAACGCCAGGCCACCAATGAGCAGTTCTTC
. | TRBJ2-4 | TRBV28 | . | CASSPQGLGAKNIQYF | TGTGCCAGCAGTCCACAGGGTTTGGGGGCCAAAAACATTCAGTACTTC
. | TRBJ2-7 | TRBV11-2 | . | CASSPSGAGVQYF | TGTGCCAGCAGCCCCAGCGGAGCAGGGGTGCAGTACTTC
TRBD1 | TRBJ2-7 | TRBV5-5 | . | CASRADRGDEQYF | TGTGCCAGCAGGGCAGACAGGGGCGACGAGCAGTACTTC
. | TRBJ2-2 | TRBV29-1 | . | CSGLVPNSGRMFF | TGCAGCGGGTTGGTCCCTAACAGCGGCCGGATGTTTTTT
. | TRBJ2-3 | TRBV11-2 | . | CASSRRPGDPSTDTQYF | TGTGCCAGCAGCCGTCGCCCGGGGGACCCTAGCACAGATACGCAGTATTTT
TRBD1 | TRBJ2-5 | TRBV28 | . | CASTGTGRETQYF | TGTGCCAGCACGGGGACAGGGAGAGAGACCCAGTACTTC
. | TRBJ2-3 | TRBV19 | . | CASSNVRDTFTDTQYF | TGTGCCAGTAGTAACGTCCGGGACACCTTCACAGATACGCAGTATTTT
TRBD2 | TRBJ2-1 | TRBV3-1/TRBV3-2 | . | CASSPPGLADWEQFF | TGTGCCAGCAGTCCTCCGGGACTAGCGGACTGGGAGCAGTTCTTC